The text below deals with one TCR beta chain. The antigen is not known. TCRdb re-derived calls from the 5' RACE reads in MiXCR, one entry per CDR3 protein. The table shows a few hundred thousand distinct CDR3 sequences, with approximately 15% occurring only once. The record originates from a study of T-cell memory formation after mild COVID-19. Study-level points and caveats: Contracting CD4+ clones lay largely in CM and EM, with CD8+ ones residing in EMRA.

V shed 4 bases and J 3 bases; nucleotides not matched to a gene: 8. This CDR3 comprises 16 residues. Germline assignment: CDR1 MGHDK and CDR2 SYGVNS. This clonotype was sampled from a man aged 18 to 30 who had mild COVID-19 (a few samples of this study predate the infection). Cell type and time point are not known. V usage is TRBV25-1 and J usage is TRBJ2-3, with 9 bases matching TRBD1. Sequenced input: PBMCs or a T cell subset sorted from them (not recorded which). CDR3 in DNA: TGTGCCAGCAGTGCTTCCGGGACAGGGAAGACAGATACGCAGTATTTT. Encoded protein: CASSASGTGKTDTQYF.